This T cell receptor beta chain was captured in a study of CD4 T cells in relation to SARS-CoV-2 and coronaviruses. Study summary: PBMCs were cultured with antigen for less than twelve days before TCR beta sequencing. Study-wide results and limits: Compared with monoreactive clones, crossreactive clones showed significantly weaker SARS-CoV-2 expansion.

CD4+ T cells from unexposed donors were obtained before the COVID-19 pandemic (2011-2018). The cells were cultured for 9 to 11 days before CD4+ T cells were isolated. Unexposed-donor CD4+ T cells were probed with SARS-CoV-2 S/N and four cold-coronavirus spikes, cells permitting. Germline V gives CDR1 SEHNR, CDR2 FQNEAQ (reference sequence). The CDR3 totals 16 residues. V lost 3 bases and J lost 8, with 20 bases in between. As concerns this clone: The antigen is not known.

Using immunoSEQ multiplex PCR, the repertoire was profiled, and TCRdb retains in-frame clones only, with some absent. Altogether 20,000 to 25,000 clones are present, roughly 69% being singletons, with the ten largest covering roughly 12%. The sequenced material came from CD4+ T cells from PBMCs, cultured in vitro. This TCR derives from a human donor in good health. The V gene is TRBV7-9, the J gene TRBJ1-5; a possible D gene is TRBD1 (5 bases). Here the CDR3 reads CASSLLTGSGVEPQHF. The CDR3 bases are TGTGCCAGCAGCTTGCTAACAGGAAGCGGGGTCGAGCCCCAGCATTTT. Full variable domain (missing parts from reference TRBV7-9 and TRBJ1-5): DTGVSQNPRHKITKRGQNVTFRCDPISEHNRLYWYRQTLGQGPEFLTYFQNEAQLEKSRLLSDRFSAERPKGSFSTLEIQRTEQGDSAMYLCASSLLTGSGVEPQHFGDGTRLSIL.